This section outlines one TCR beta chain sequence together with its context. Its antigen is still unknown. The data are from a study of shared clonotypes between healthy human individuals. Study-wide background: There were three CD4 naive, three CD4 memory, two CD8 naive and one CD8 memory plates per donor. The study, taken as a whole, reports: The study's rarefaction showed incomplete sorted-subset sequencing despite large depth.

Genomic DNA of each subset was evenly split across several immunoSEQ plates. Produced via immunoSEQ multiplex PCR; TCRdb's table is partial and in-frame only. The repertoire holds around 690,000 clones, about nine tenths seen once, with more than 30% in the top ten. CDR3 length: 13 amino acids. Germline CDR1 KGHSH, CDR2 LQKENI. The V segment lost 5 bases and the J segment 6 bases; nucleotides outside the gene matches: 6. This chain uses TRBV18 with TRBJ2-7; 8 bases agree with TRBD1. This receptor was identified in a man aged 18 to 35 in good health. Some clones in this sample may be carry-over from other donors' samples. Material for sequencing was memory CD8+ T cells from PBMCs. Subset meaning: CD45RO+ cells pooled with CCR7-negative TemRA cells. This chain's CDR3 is CASSTRTGIEQYF. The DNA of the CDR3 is TGTGCCAGCTCAACCCGGACAGGGATCGAGCAGTACTTC.